The 21 T cell receptor beta chains below all came from one sample that was sequenced in a study of T cell responses to AZD1222 COVID-19 vaccine. The protocol was immunoSEQ multiplex PCR, while the TCRdb copy is restricted to in-frame clones and leaves out a portion. The data show more than 95,000 clones, with more than 85% seen just once and 11% held by the top ten. Sequences were derived from peripheral blood, sampled on day 0 of MenACWY control vaccination. These receptors were obtained from an adult in good health.

This clone was seen only once. The chain combines TRBV6-2 or TRBV6-3 with TRBJ2-1, with TRBD2 as a possible D gene (6 bases). The V end was cut by 6 bases, the J end by 7 bases, with 19 bases between. The CDR3 runs 15 residues. From germline, CDR1 is MNHEY and CDR2 SVGEGT. CDR3: CASSRLDSGGNEQFF. The CDR3 DNA follows: TGTGCCAGCAGCCGCCTGGATAGCGGAGGGAATGAGCAGTTCTTC.

V is TRBV6-4 and J is TRBJ2-3; 7 bases fit TRBD1. The CDR3 has 15 residues. V was clipped by 5 bases and J by 0 bases; unmatched bases: 5. Germline V CDR1 and CDR2: MRHNA, SNTAGT. This CDR3 is CASSLGQASTDTQYF. The CDR3 nucleotides read TGTGCCAGCAGTCTCGGACAGGCTAGCACAGATACGCAGTATTTT.

This sequence joins TRBV6-2 or TRBV6-3 and TRBJ1-5, with D possibly TRBD1 on 5 matching bases. Trimming stripped 5 bases from V and 7 bases from J, with 12 bases between. The germline CDR1 and CDR2 sequences are MNHEY and SVGEGT. The CDR3 totals 13 residues. The CDR3: CASSADRSQPQHF. The CDR3 DNA follows: TGTGCCAGCAGTGCCGACAGATCCCAGCCCCAGCATTTT.

The gene calls are TRBV11-2 and TRBJ2-1, with 7 nucleotides matching TRBD1. V shed 5 bases and J 1 base; nucleotides not matched to a gene: 5. This CDR3 has 15 amino acids. Germline CDR1 is SGHAT and CDR2 is FQNNGV. CDR3 in DNA: TGTGCCAGCAGCCTAGGGACAGTGTCCTACAATGAGCAGTTCTTC. Its protein product is CASSLGTVSYNEQFF.

The chain employs TRBV9 and TRBJ2-2; maybe TRBD1 (5 bases). Trimming left V 1 base short and J 6 bases short, with 7 bases between. Germline V lookup: CDR1 SGDLS, CDR2 YYNGEE. The CDR3 has 13 residues. This chain's CDR3 is CASSVQGSGELFF. The DNA of the CDR3 is TGTGCCAGCAGCGTACAGGGATCCGGGGAGCTGTTTTTT.

The V call is TRBV18, the J call TRBJ1-3; unclear D gene. Trimming shortened V by 3 bases and J by 0 bases, and 6 bases separated the two germline ends. From germline, CDR1 is KGHSH and CDR2 LQKENI. The CDR3 loop spans 14 amino acids. DNA for the CDR3: TGTGCCAGCTCACCGTCCAGCTCTGGAAACACCATATATTTT. As protein: CASSPSSSGNTIYF.

This rearrangement joins TRBV18 to TRBJ1-4; the match to TRBD1 covers 10 bases. Per the germline V gene, CDR1 is KGHSH and CDR2 is LQKENI. The length of the CDR3 is 15 residues. V was clipped by 5 bases and J by 7 bases; unmatched bases: 7. CDR3 region: CASSTGQGGIEKLFF. CDR3 in DNA: TGTGCCAGCTCAACCGGACAGGGGGGAATTGAAAAACTGTTTTTT. Full variable domain (missing parts from reference TRBV18 and TRBJ1-4): NAGVMQNPRHLVRRRGQEARLRCSPMKGHSHVYWYRQLPEEGLKFMVYLQKENIIDESGMPKERFSAEFPKEGPSILRIQQVVRGDSAAYFCASSTGQGGIEKLFFGSGTQLSVL.

Comments on this clone: The junction departs from germline at one end; a sequencing error may be responsible. The CDR3 protein is CASSEVMASGDTF. The CDR3 DNA reads as TGTGCCAGCAGTGAAGTTATGGCGTCAGGCGACACCTTT. The V call is TRBV6-1, the J call TRBJ1-1; D gene ambiguous. This CDR3 has 13 amino acids. Germline loops: CDR1 MNHNS, CDR2 SASEGT.

This clone was counted once. An end of the junction does not agree with germline; a read error may underlie this. V usage is TRBV27 and J usage is TRBJ2-7; D unclear. This CDR3 is 13 amino acids long. Germline V CDR1 and CDR2: MNHEY, SMNVEV (reference sequence). The CDR3: CASFGVASDEQYF. The DNA for the CDR3 is TGTGCCAGCTTTGGGGTAGCCTCCGACGAGCAGTACTTC.

The genes are TRBV4-3 and TRBJ2-5; D gene ambiguous. CDR3 length: 14 amino acids. CDR1 is LGHNA and CDR2 is YSLEER in the germline V gene. The germline V and J ends were trimmed by 1 base and 2 bases, with 8 bases remaining between them. CDR3 DNA sequence: TGCGCCAGCAGCCAAGGCCTGCTACAAGAGACCCAGTACTTC. Translating gives CASSQGLLQETQYF.

This chain uses TRBV2 with TRBJ1-5; possibly TRBD1 for D (6 bases). The CDR3 is 15 residues long. Looked up from germline, CDR1 is SNHLY and CDR2 is FYNNEI. Trimming stripped 4 bases from V and 7 bases from J, with 17 bases between. CDR3 nucleotide sequence: TGTGCCAGCAGTGCCGGTTTGGGGGGGCAACAGCCCCAGCATTTT. As protein: CASSAGLGGQQPQHF.

This chain joins TRBV27 and TRBJ2-7; 7 bases map to TRBD1. The CDR3 is 15 residues long. V lost 1 base, J lost 2 bases, and 5 bases stayed unmatched. Germline V lookup: CDR1 MNHEY, CDR2 SMNVEV (reference sequence). The DNA of the CDR3 is TGTGCCAGCAGTTTATACCCGACAGGGACCTACGAGCAGTACTTC. It specifies CASSLYPTGTYEQYF.

The chain combines TRBV6-5 with TRBJ2-1, with D perhaps matching TRBD2 (5 bases). The V gene lost 2 bases and the J gene lost 1 base, with 9 bases spanning the gap. The CDR3 contains 15 residues. Germline values: CDR1 MNHEY, CDR2 SVGAGI. The CDR3 nucleotides read TGTGCCAGCAGTTACCAGCGGATTTCCTACAATGAGCAGTTCTTC. Its translation: CASSYQRISYNEQFF.

V and J are TRBV12-3 or TRBV12-4 and TRBJ1-6; a weak D match, TRBD1 (6 bases). With 5 bases removed from V and 14 bases from J, the gap between germline ends came to 10 bases. This CDR3 is 11 amino acids long. The CDR3 nucleotides are TGTGCCAGCAGTCTACAGGGCACCCTCCACTTT. Its protein is CASSLQGTLHF.

In its sample, this clone was seen a few times. The chain couples TRBV5-1 to TRBJ1-2; TRBD1 agrees at 8 bases. J was trimmed by 10 bases and V by 2 bases; bases with no gene match: 4. The germline V gene has CDR1 SGHRS and CDR2 YFSETQ. The CDR3 totals 12 residues. CDR3 coding DNA: TGCGCCAGCAGCTTCGGGACAGGAGACTACACCTTC. It specifies CASSFGTGDYTF. The entire variable domain, with the rest obtained from reference TRBV5-1 and TRBJ1-2, is as follows: KAGVTQTPRYLIKTRGQQVTLSCSPISGHRSVSWYQQTPGQGLQFLFEYFSETQRNKGNFPGRFSGRQFSNSRSEMNVSTLELGDSALYLCASSFGTGDYTFGSGTRLTVV.

The genes are TRBV7-9 and TRBJ2-5; D is uncertain. V was trimmed by 1 base and J by 1 base, leaving 10 bases between them. This CDR3 region has 15 residues. Germline values: CDR1 SEHNR, CDR2 FQNEAQ (reference sequence). CDR3 sequence reads: CASSLVPRSQETQYF. The CDR3 DNA sequence: TGTGCCAGCAGCTTAGTTCCGCGGAGCCAAGAGACCCAGTACTTC.

This clone turned up a few times. The J gene is TRBJ2-2, the V gene TRBV6-6; TRBD1 agrees at 9 bases. The CDR3 loop spans 16 amino acids. Germline CDR1 and CDR2: MNHNY and SVGAGI (reference sequence). The trim removed 6 bases at V and 6 bases at J, leaving 11 bases unmatched. This CDR3 is CASSLEGTGLSGELFF. CDR3 bases: TGTGCCAGCAGCCTGGAGGGGACAGGGCTCTCCGGGGAGCTGTTTTTT.

The chain joins TRBV24-1 to TRBJ2-5; TRBD2 matches at 12 bases. With 1 base clipped from V and 3 bases from J, the junction kept 8 bases outside the gene matches. The germline V gene encodes CDR1 KGHDR and CDR2 SFDVKD. This CDR3 spans 18 amino acids. In DNA, the CDR3 is TGTGCCACCAGTGATTTTTCGACTAGCGGGAGCTCCAAAGAGACCCAGTACTTC. It is translated as CATSDFSTSGSSKETQYF.

The J gene is TRBJ2-7, the V gene TRBV19, with 7 nucleotides matching TRBD1. The CDR3 covers 12 residues. Germline lookup yields CDR1 LNHDA and CDR2 SQIVND (reference sequence). Unmatched junction bases numbered 4, after V lost 5 bases and J lost 6 bases. This chain's CDR3 is CASSGRTGEQYF. Here the CDR3 DNA reads TGTGCCAGTAGTGGCAGGACAGGCGAGCAGTACTTC.

The CDR3 reads CASSLYSGRVSYEQYF. CDR3 nucleotides: TGTGCCAGCAGCTTATATAGCGGGAGAGTCTCCTACGAGCAGTACTTC. The chain carries TRBV7-2 and TRBJ2-7, with 9 bases matching TRBD2. CDR1 is SGHTA, CDR2 FQGNSA, per germline. This CDR3 region has 16 residues. J lost 0 bases, V lost 2 bases, and 5 bases had no gene match.

This clone was observed a single time. V is TRBV9 and J is TRBJ2-2; the match to TRBD1 covers 8 bases. CDR3 length equals 14 residues. V lost 3 bases, J lost 3 bases, and 1 base stayed unmatched. Germline lookup yields CDR1 SGDLS and CDR2 YYNGEE. The CDR3 nucleotides read TGTGCCAGCAGCGGACAGGGGTACACCGGGGAGCTGTTTTTT. Its protein product is CASSGQGYTGELFF.